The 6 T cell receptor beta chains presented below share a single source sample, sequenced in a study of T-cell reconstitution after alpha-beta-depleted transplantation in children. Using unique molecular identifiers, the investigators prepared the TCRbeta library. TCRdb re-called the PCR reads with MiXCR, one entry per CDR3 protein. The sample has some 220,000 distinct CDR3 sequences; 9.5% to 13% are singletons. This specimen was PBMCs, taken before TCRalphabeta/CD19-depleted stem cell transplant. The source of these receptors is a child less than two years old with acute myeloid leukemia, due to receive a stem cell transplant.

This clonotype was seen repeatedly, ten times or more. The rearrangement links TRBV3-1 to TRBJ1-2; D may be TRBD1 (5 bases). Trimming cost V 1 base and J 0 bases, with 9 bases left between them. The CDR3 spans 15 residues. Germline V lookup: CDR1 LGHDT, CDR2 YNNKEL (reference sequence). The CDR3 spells CASSQGPGPNYGYTF. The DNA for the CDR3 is TGTGCCAGCAGCCAAGGGCCGGGGCCTAACTATGGCTACACCTTC.

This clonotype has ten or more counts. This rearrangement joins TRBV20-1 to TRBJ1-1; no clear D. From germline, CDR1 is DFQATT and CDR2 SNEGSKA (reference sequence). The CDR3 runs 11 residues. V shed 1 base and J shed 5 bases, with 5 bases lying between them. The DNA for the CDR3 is TGCAGTGCTAGAGTCTGGACTGAAGCTTTCTTT. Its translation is CSARVWTEAFF.

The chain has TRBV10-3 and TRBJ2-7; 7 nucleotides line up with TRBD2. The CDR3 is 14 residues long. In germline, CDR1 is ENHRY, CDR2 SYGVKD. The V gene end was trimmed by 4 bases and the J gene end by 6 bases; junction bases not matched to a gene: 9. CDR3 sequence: CAISGGGRTPEQYF. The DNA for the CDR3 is TGTGCCATCAGTGGGGGCGGGAGAACCCCCGAGCAGTACTTC.

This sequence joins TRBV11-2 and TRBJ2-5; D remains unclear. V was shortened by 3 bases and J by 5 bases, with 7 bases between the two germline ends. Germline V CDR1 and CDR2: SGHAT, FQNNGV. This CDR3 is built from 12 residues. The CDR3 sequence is CASSLDSETQYF. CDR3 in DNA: TGTGCCAGCAGCTTGGATAGCGAGACCCAGTACTTC.

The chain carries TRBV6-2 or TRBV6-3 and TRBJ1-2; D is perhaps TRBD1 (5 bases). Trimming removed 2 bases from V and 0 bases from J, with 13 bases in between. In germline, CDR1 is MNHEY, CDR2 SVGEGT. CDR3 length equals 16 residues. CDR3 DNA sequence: TGTGCCAGCAGTTACGGGACGTGGTCACCTAACTATGGCTACACCTTC. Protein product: CASSYGTWSPNYGYTF.

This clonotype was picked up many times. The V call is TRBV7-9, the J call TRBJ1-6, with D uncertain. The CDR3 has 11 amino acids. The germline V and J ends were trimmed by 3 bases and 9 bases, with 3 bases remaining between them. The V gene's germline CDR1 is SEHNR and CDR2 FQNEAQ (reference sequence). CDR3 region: CASSLGSPLHF. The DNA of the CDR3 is TGTGCCAGCAGCTTGGGTTCACCCCTCCACTTT.